These T cell receptor beta chains were read from a single sample in a study of T cell repertoires in cytomegalovirus infection. TCRdb recomputed calls from the reads with MiXCR, one row per CDR3 protein. The data show almost 300,000 distinct CDR3 sequences, roughly 9.3% seen once. Material for sequencing was PBMCs. These receptors originate from a human donor in good health (CMV status not recorded). Some clones in this sample may be carry-over from other donors' samples. CDR3s include the opening cysteine and the closing phenylalanine or tryptophan. D genes are given only for firm matches. Clone size is stated in some rows and not others, as once, few, many or a class when expanded.

J gene,V gene,D gene,clone size,CDR3 protein,CDR3 DNA
TRBJ2-5,TRBV29-1,.,many,CSVGALGRGETQYF,TGCAGCGTTGGTGCATTGGGGCGGGGTGAGACCCAGTACTTC
TRBJ1-5,TRBV20-1,.,many,CSANPPLGDQPQHF,TGCAGTGCTAACCCCCCGCTTGGCGATCAGCCCCAGCATTTT
TRBJ2-5,TRBV28,TRBD1,.,CASSIGTGGTKTQYF,TGTGCCAGCAGTATAGGGACAGGGGGCACGAAGACCCAGTACTTC
TRBJ2-5,TRBV5-4,TRBD2,few,CASSRTSGGGSGTQYF,TGTGCCAGCAGCCGGACTAGCGGGGGGGGGTCGGGGACCCAGTACTTC
TRBJ2-2,TRBV27,TRBD1,many,CASSLFAGRGPGELFF,TGTGCCAGCAGTTTATTTGCCGGAAGGGGGCCCGGGGAGCTGTTTTTT
TRBJ2-1,TRBV15,TRBD1,many,CATSRLQGSYNEQFF,TGTGCCACCAGCAGATTACAGGGGTCCTACAATGAGCAGTTCTTC
TRBJ1-5,TRBV6-1,.,few,CASSAWREGLSNQPQHF,TGTGCCAGCAGTGCCTGGAGGGAGGGCCTTAGCAATCAGCCCCAGCATTTT
TRBJ2-1,TRBV5-1,TRBD1,many,CASGLQGARNEQFF,TGCGCCAGCGGTCTTCAGGGGGCGCGGAATGAGCAGTTCTTC
TRBJ2-5,TRBV7-9,.,many,CASSFDSGTTETQYF,TGTGCCAGCAGCTTCGACTCCGGGACCACGGAGACCCAGTACTTC
TRBJ1-5,TRBV28,.,many,CASSAPRDLRSNQPQHF,TGTGCCAGCAGTGCCCCCCGGGACCTTAGGAGCAATCAGCCCCAGCATTTT
TRBJ2-5,TRBV12-5,TRBD1,few,CASGSWTGNQETQYF,TGTGCTAGTGGTTCTTGGACAGGAAACCAAGAGACCCAGTACTTC
TRBJ2-2,TRBV5-1,.,many,CASSFLDAATGELFF,TGCGCCAGCAGCTTCCTGGACGCAGCCACCGGGGAGCTGTTTTTT
TRBJ2-3,TRBV12-3/TRBV12-4,.,many,CASSLSRPTSTDTQYF,TGTGCCAGCAGTCTTAGCAGACCTACTAGCACAGATACGCAGTATTTT
TRBJ2-3,TRBV28,.,many,CASRFLRDTQYF,TGTGCCAGCAGGTTCCTTCGGGATACGCAGTATTTT
TRBJ1-2,TRBV20-1,.,many,CSATSNPQVVWSYTF,TGCAGTGCAACCTCGAACCCCCAGGTTGTATGGAGCTACACCTTC
TRBJ1-1,TRBV27,.,many,CASSLGRMNTEAFF,TGTGCCAGCAGTTTAGGACGGATGAACACTGAAGCTTTCTTT
TRBJ2-7,TRBV2,.,.,CASSSDIEQYF,TGTGCCAGCAGTTCCGACATCGAGCAGTACTTC
TRBJ2-1,TRBV6-1,.,many,CASRTATTAYNEQFF,TGTGCCAGCCGCACAGCGACCACGGCATACAATGAGCAGTTCTTC
TRBJ1-6,TRBV2,.,.,CASSGGSERSPLHF,TGTGCCAGCAGTGGGGGGAGCGAGCGTTCACCCCTCCACTTT
TRBJ1-1,TRBV6-1,.,many,CASSRARQKNTEAFF,TGTGCCAGCAGCCGAGCCCGACAGAAGAACACTGAAGCTTTCTTT
TRBJ2-1,TRBV7-9,TRBD2,few,CASSSLAGADNEQFF,TGTGCCAGCAGCTCATTAGCGGGGGCCGACAATGAGCAGTTCTTC
TRBJ1-5,TRBV7-9,.,many,CASSPNSGNQPQHF,TGTGCCAGCAGCCCAAATAGTGGCAATCAGCCCCAGCATTTT
TRBJ2-1,TRBV6-4,.,few,CASILPGVYNEQFF,TGTGCCAGCATTTTGCCCGGGGTCTACAATGAGCAGTTCTTC
TRBJ1-5,TRBV12-3/TRBV12-4,.,many,CASCGSNQPQHF,TGTGCCAGCTGTGGTAGCAATCAGCCCCAGCATTTT
TRBJ2-7,TRBV18,.,many,CASSPEGFYEQYF,TGTGCCAGCTCACCCGAGGGCTTCTACGAGCAGTACTTC
TRBJ1-1,TRBV20-1,.,many,CSAVTGSKNTEAFF,TGCAGTGCTGTAACAGGGTCGAAGAACACTGAAGCTTTCTTT
TRBJ1-5,TRBV7-2,.,many,CASSLKGSQPQHF,TGTGCCAGCAGCTTAAAGGGAAGTCAGCCCCAGCATTTT
TRBJ2-1,TRBV20-1,.,.,CSARQIGSNEQFF,TGCAGTGCTAGGCAGATCGGAAGCAATGAGCAGTTCTTC
TRBJ2-2,TRBV28,TRBD1,many,CASSWDRVAGELFF,TGTGCCAGCAGTTGGGACAGGGTGGCCGGGGAGCTGTTTTTT
TRBJ2-5,TRBV20-1,TRBD2,.,CSALKRGGETQYF,TGCAGTGCCCTAAAGCGGGGGGGAGAGACCCAGTACTTC
TRBJ2-7,TRBV23-1,TRBD2,.,CAAYPTSGGDSYEQYF,TGCGCAGCATACCCGACTAGCGGGGGGGACTCCTACGAGCAGTACTTC
TRBJ1-1,TRBV29-1,TRBD1,.,CSVNRGDTEAFF,TGCAGCGTAAACAGGGGGGACACTGAAGCTTTCTTT
TRBJ2-5,TRBV7-2,TRBD1,many,CASSLVDRGAQYF,TGTGCCAGCAGCTTAGTGGACAGGGGGGCCCAGTACTTC
TRBJ2-1,TRBV7-9,TRBD2,few,CASSPPLAGGRDEQFF,TGTGCCAGCAGCCCACCCCTAGCGGGGGGCCGGGATGAGCAGTTCTTC
TRBJ1-2,TRBV7-2,.,many,CASSLDRMSGYTF,TGTGCCAGCAGCTTAGACAGAATGTCTGGCTACACCTTC
TRBJ1-5,TRBV6-2/TRBV6-3,TRBD1,many,CASSSWTGRPQHF,TGTGCCAGCAGTTCGTGGACAGGACGGCCCCAGCATTTT
TRBJ1-5,TRBV5-8,.,few,CASSHSTGTQSNQPQHF,TGTGCCAGCAGCCATTCAACAGGGACGCAGAGCAATCAGCCCCAGCATTTT
TRBJ2-4,TRBV20-1,TRBD2,many,CSARTGTSGGKNIQYF,TGCAGTGCTAGAACCGGGACTAGCGGGGGAAAAAACATTCAGTACTTC
TRBJ1-4,TRBV4-3,.,many,CASSHGRVGGTNEKLFF,TGCGCCAGCAGCCACGGTCGGGTCGGGGGCACTAATGAAAAACTGTTTTTT
TRBJ2-2,TRBV7-8,.,many,CASRLAGGARTGELFF,TGTGCCAGCAGACTAGCTGGGGGGGCGAGGACCGGGGAGCTGTTTTTT
TRBJ2-1,TRBV20-1,.,many,CSADWRGNNEQFF,TGCAGTGCTGATTGGCGGGGTAACAATGAGCAGTTCTTC
TRBJ2-1,TRBV13,.,few,CASSLIGFGLEQFF,TGTGCCAGCAGCTTAATAGGGTTTGGTTTAGAGCAGTTCTTC